The present entry profiles one T cell receptor (beta chain) with its context. The CDR3 is 12 residues long. Germline V gene sequence: CDR1 LNHDA, CDR2 SQIVND (reference sequence). Trimming shortened V by 6 bases and J by 3 bases, and 8 bases separated the two germline ends. These data come from a study of technical replicates of blood from a handful of donors. This table comes from immunoSEQ multiplex PCR, and its TCRdb copy is limited to in-frame clones, with some not included. The table shows 75,000 to 95,000 clones, with about 95% occurring only once. The sequencing input was T cells isolated from PBMCs. This sequence joins TRBV19 and TRBJ1-1; D may be TRBD1 (6 bases). The TCR originated in a human donor in good health. Written as DNA, the CDR3 is TGTGCCAGTAGGCCAGGGGACACTGAAGCTTTCTTT. Protein product: CASRPGDTEAFF. The whole variable domain, filled in from reference TRBV19 and TRBJ1-1, reads DGGITQSPKYLFRKEGQNVTLSCEQNLNHDAMYWYRQDPGQGLRLIYYSQIVNDFQKGDIAEGYSVSREKKESFPLTVTSAQKNPTAFYLCASRPGDTEAFFGQGTRLTVV.